These 5 T cell receptor beta chains came from one sample sequenced in a study of technical replicates of blood from several donors. The data were produced by immunoSEQ multiplex PCR, yet TCRdb's version contains in-frame clones alone and is incomplete. The sample records roughly 92,000 clones, around 95% being singletons. The sample consisted of T cells isolated from PBMCs. These receptors all come from a human donor in good health.

This clone was seen only once. V gene TRBV7-2 combines with J gene TRBJ1-2; perhaps TRBD1 as D (6 bases). Germline V gives CDR1 SGHTA, CDR2 FQGNSA. The CDR3 runs 14 residues. Trimming pared 4 bases from V and 5 bases from J, leaving 14 bases between. CDR3 in DNA: TGTGCCAGCAGCTCCTACAGGGAAGTTTATGGCTACACCTTC. This encodes CASSSYREVYGYTF.

The chain joins TRBV2 to TRBJ2-3; possibly TRBD1 for D (6 bases). Germline lookup yields CDR1 SNHLY and CDR2 FYNNEI. V lost 3 bases and J lost 4, with 11 bases in between. This CDR3 comprises 14 residues. This CDR3 is CASSDYRVADTQYF. CDR3 DNA: TGTGCCAGCAGTGACTACAGGGTAGCAGATACGCAGTATTTT.

The chain combines TRBV27 with TRBJ2-3; possibly TRBD1 for D (6 bases). CDR1 and CDR2 from the germline V gene are MNHEY and SMNVEV (reference sequence). V gave up 5 bases and J gave up 7 bases, with 10 bases separating them. This CDR3 has 12 residues. The chain's CDR3 is CASSEQGYTQYF. The DNA of the CDR3 is TGTGCCAGCAGTGAACAGGGTTATACGCAGTATTTT.

This chain connects TRBV9 to TRBJ2-1, with TRBD2 matching 8 bases. The CDR3 loop spans 13 amino acids. The junction had 6 bases not matched to a gene; V was cut back by 3 bases and J by 10 bases. Germline CDR1 and CDR2: SGDLS and YYNGEE. CDR3 protein: CASSGSAGVEQFF. CDR3 DNA: TGTGCCAGCAGCGGATCAGCGGGAGTAGAGCAGTTCTTC.

Details on this clone: The missing conserved phenylalanine or tryptophan at the end of this CDR3 makes a read error likely. Because the CDR3's place on the DNA is in doubt, the DNA is left out and the CDR3 is given as listed by TCRdb. The chain is built from TRBV28 and TRBJ1-4. From its first to its last residue, the CDR3 has 9 amino acids. Germline V lookup: CDR1 MDHEN, CDR2 SYDVKM. This chain's CDR3 is CASFKLITL.